A single sample gave rise to the 27 T cell receptor beta chains below, sequenced in a study of graft-versus-host responses after intestinal transplantation. Measured with immunoSEQ multiplex PCR; TCRdb has only the in-frame clones, and not every one. The table has tens of thousands of clones, 92% seen once. The antigens of these receptors remain unknown. Sequences were derived from unstimulated CD4+ T cells sorted from spleen or lymph node cells, sampled before transplant. Receptor source: a human donor who was the organ donor for an intestinal transplant.

The genes are TRBV7-2 and TRBJ2-2, with D possibly TRBD2 on 6 matching bases. CDR3 length: 14 amino acids. Germline assignment: CDR1 SGHTA and CDR2 FQGNSA. V was trimmed by 5 bases and J by 6 bases, leaving 13 bases between them. The CDR3 DNA reads as TGTGCCAGCAGCCCCCCCCCGGGGGCCGGGGAGCTGTTTTTT. It is translated as CASSPPPGAGELFF.

This clone was counted a few times. The chain joins TRBV11-2 to TRBJ2-1; D not certain. The CDR3 contains 8 residues. In germline, CDR1 is SGHAT, CDR2 FQNNGV. The CDR3 DNA sequence: TGTAAAGGCAATGAGCAGTTCTTC. As protein: CKGNEQFF.

The chain has TRBV28 and TRBJ1-2; 9 bases map to TRBD1. Trimming cost V 6 bases and J 2 bases; bases outside gene matches: 10. Germline CDR1 MDHEN, CDR2 SYDVKM. The CDR3 extends over 16 amino acids. DNA of the CDR3: TGTGCCAGCAGCCCCCGGACAGGGGATTTAAACTATGGCTACACCTTC. It translates to CASSPRTGDLNYGYTF.

V usage is TRBV9 and J usage is TRBJ1-5; 7 bases fit TRBD1. Trimming removed 3 bases from V and 4 bases from J; junction bases left unmatched: 4. The CDR3 length is 14 residues. The V gene's germline CDR1 is SGDLS and CDR2 YYNGEE. The CDR3 spells CASSAGQRNQPQHF. As DNA, the CDR3 is TGTGCCAGCAGCGCGGGACAGAGAAATCAGCCCCAGCATTTT.

Here the CDR3 DNA reads TGTGCCAGCAGTTTGCTACCTCGGACTAGCGGAGCTACCGGGGAGCTGTTTTTT. Protein: CASSLLPRTSGATGELFF. This chain joins TRBV27 and TRBJ2-2; 10 positions match TRBD2. The CDR3 is 18 residues long. Germline CDR1 reads MNHEY; CDR2 reads SMNVEV (reference sequence). The V segment lost 3 bases and the J segment 5 bases; nucleotides outside the gene matches: 12.

The rearrangement links TRBV28 to TRBJ2-6; 7 nucleotides match TRBD1. This CDR3 contains 18 residues. The V gene's germline CDR1 is MDHEN and CDR2 SYDVKM. V was clipped by 5 bases and J by 0 bases; unmatched bases: 10. CDR3: CASSPLTGQISGANVLTF. CDR3 nucleotide sequence: TGTGCCAGCAGTCCCCTGACAGGGCAAATCTCTGGGGCCAACGTCCTGACTTTC.

This chain connects TRBV6-6 to TRBJ2-7, with TRBD1 matching over 9 bases. This CDR3 is 15 amino acids long. J lost 3 bases, V lost 2 bases, and 5 bases had no gene match. In germline, CDR1 is MNHNY, CDR2 SVGAGI (reference sequence). This CDR3 reads CASSYQGTGSYEQYF. In DNA form, the CDR3 reads TGTGCCAGCAGTTACCAAGGGACAGGGAGCTACGAGCAGTACTTC.

The chain combines TRBV28 with TRBJ1-2; a weak D match, TRBD1 (5 bases). The CDR3 has 14 residues. With 3 bases removed from V and 2 bases from J, the gap between germline ends came to 10 bases. Germline loops: CDR1 MDHEN, CDR2 SYDVKM. CDR3 protein: CASSFGGLNYGYTF. The CDR3, as DNA: TGTGCCAGCAGTTTCGGGGGATTAAACTATGGCTACACCTTC.

This chain joins TRBV7-8 and TRBJ2-2, with 9 bases aligning to TRBD2. J gave up 4 bases and V 0 bases, and 6 bases lay outside the gene matches. CDR1 SGHVS and CDR2 FQNEAQ come from the germline V gene. The CDR3 covers 17 residues. Written as DNA, the CDR3 is TGTGCCAGCAGCTTAGCCGGCGGGAGGGGTGCCACCGGGGAGCTGTTTTTT. This translates into CASSLAGGRGATGELFF. Complete variable domain (other parts from reference TRBV7-8 and TRBJ2-2): GAGVSQSPRYKVAKRGQDVALRCDPISGHVSLFWYQQALGQGPEFLTYFQNEAQLDKSGLPSDRFFAERPEGSVSTLKIQRTQQEDSAVYLCASSLAGGRGATGELFFGEGSRLTVL.

The CDR3 region has the DNA TGTGCCAGCAGCTTTAATTATGGCTACACCTTC. This encodes CASSFNYGYTF. The rearrangement links TRBV5-5 to TRBJ1-2, with no clear D. Germline V gene sequence: CDR1 SGHKS, CDR2 YYEKEE (reference sequence). The CDR3 consists of 11 residues. Trimming removed 2 bases at V and 5 bases at J, with 4 bases between.

This clone came up a few times. The chain has TRBV19 and TRBJ2-4; perhaps TRBD2 as D (5 bases). Trimming took off 6 bases at V and 0 bases at J, with 6 bases between the two ends. In germline, CDR1 is LNHDA, CDR2 SQIVND (reference sequence). The CDR3 covers 13 residues. The CDR3 is CASSGVAKNIQYF. The CDR3 region has the DNA TGTGCCAGTAGCGGGGTAGCCAAAAACATTCAGTACTTC. The full variable domain, its missing parts supplied by reference TRBV19 and TRBJ2-4, is DGGITQSPKYLFRKEGQNVTLSCEQNLNHDAMYWYRQDPGQGLRLIYYSQIVNDFQKGDIAEGYSVSREKKESFPLTVTSAQKNPTAFYLCASSGVAKNIQYFGAGTRLSVL.

V is TRBV6-5 and J is TRBJ2-7; possibly TRBD1 for D (6 bases). Trimming cost V 5 bases and J 2 bases, with 13 bases left between them. The CDR3 extends over 14 amino acids. The germline V gene has CDR1 MNHEY and CDR2 SVGAGI. CDR3 amino acids: CASSNTRTAYEQYF. The CDR3 nucleotides read TGTGCCAGCAGTAATACCCGGACAGCCTACGAGCAGTACTTC.

The rearrangement uses TRBV27 and TRBJ1-2; TRBD1 agrees at 7 bases. CDR1 and CDR2 from the germline V gene are MNHEY and SMNVEV (reference sequence). J gave up 4 bases and V 2 bases, and 4 bases lay outside the gene matches. The CDR3 sequence is 14 residues long. This CDR3 reads CASSLAGGFYGYTF. CDR3 nucleotides: TGTGCCAGCAGTTTAGCAGGGGGGTTCTATGGCTACACCTTC.

The chain uses TRBV28 and TRBJ1-6; a weak D match, TRBD1 (5 bases). Trimming took off 7 bases at V and 9 bases at J, with 7 bases between the two ends. There are 11 residues in the CDR3. CDR1 MDHEN and CDR2 SYDVKM come from the germline V gene. CDR3 loop: CASNQGSPLHF. DNA for the CDR3: TGTGCCAGCAATCAGGGTTCACCCCTCCACTTT. Drawing the rest from reference TRBV28 and TRBJ1-6, the complete variable domain is DVKVTQSSRYLVKRTGEKVFLECVQDMDHENMFWYRQDPGLGLRLIYFSYDVKMKEKGDIPEGYSVSREKKERFSLILESASTNQTSMYLCASNQGSPLHFGNGTRLTVT.

V gene TRBV4-2 combines with J gene TRBJ2-1; D is possibly TRBD1 or TRBD2 (5 bases each). The CDR3 spans 14 residues. CDR1 is LGHNA and CDR2 is YNFKEQ in the germline V gene. Trimming removed 0 bases at V and 6 bases at J, with 9 bases between. This chain's CDR3 is CASSQDSGPNEQFF. DNA of the CDR3: TGTGCCAGCAGCCAAGATTCGGGGCCCAATGAGCAGTTCTTC.

The chain uses TRBV15 and TRBJ2-2, with D unclear. Germline lookup yields CDR1 LNHNV and CDR2 YYDKDF (reference sequence). V was trimmed by 0 bases and J by 0 bases, leaving 8 bases between them. The CDR3 has 16 amino acids. The DNA of the CDR3 is TGTGCCACCAGCAGAGACAGCTTACCGAACACCGGGGAGCTGTTTTTT. Translation: CATSRDSLPNTGELFF.

About this clone: The same CDR3 is also encoded by other DNA sequences in this sample. This chain links TRBV18 with TRBJ2-5, with 12 nucleotides matching TRBD2. V lost 6 bases, J lost 5 bases, and 10 bases stayed unmatched. This CDR3 is built from 16 residues. In germline, CDR1 is KGHSH, CDR2 LQKENI. The CDR3 DNA is TGTGCCAGCTCTCACGCACTAGCGGGAGGTGGTGAGACCCAGTACTTC. This sequence encodes CASSHALAGGGETQYF.

As for this clone: Other DNA variants within this sample encode the same CDR3. The chain links TRBV19 to TRBJ2-2; D is tentatively TRBD1 or TRBD2 (5 bases each). The CDR3 has 16 residues. Germline CDR1 is LNHDA and CDR2 is SQIVND (reference sequence). Between the trimmed V and J ends, which lost 3 bases and 7 bases, there was a span of 18 bases. The CDR3, as DNA: TGTGCCAGTAGTATCTCCCCTGGGGGTCGGAGCGGGGAGCTGTTTTTT. It specifies CASSISPGGRSGELFF.

This chain links TRBV4-3 with TRBJ1-3, with 7 bases aligning to TRBD1. V was clipped by 0 bases and J by 3 bases; unmatched bases: 5. The CDR3 sequence is 16 residues long. Germline V CDR1 and CDR2: LGHNA, YSLEER. CDR3 coding DNA: TGCGCCAGCAGCCAAGACGCGAGACAGGGTGGAAACACCATATATTTT. Protein sequence: CASSQDARQGGNTIYF.

The chain recombines TRBV6-1 with TRBJ2-1, with a possible D match to TRBD1 (5 bases). The germline CDR1 and CDR2 sequences are MNHNS and SASEGT. The germline V and J ends were trimmed by 6 bases and 5 bases, with 11 bases remaining between them. The CDR3 is 13 amino acids. In nucleotides, the CDR3 is TGTGCCAGCAGGGGGCCCGGGCACAATGAGCAGTTCTTC. Its protein is CASRGPGHNEQFF.

The chain uses TRBV7-8 and TRBJ1-5; D is ambiguous. The CDR3 sequence is 14 residues long. Trimming removed 3 bases from V and 2 bases from J, with 8 bases in between. Per germline, CDR1 SGHVS and CDR2 FQNEAQ. The CDR3 sequence: CASSFGAGNQPQHF. The CDR3 nucleotides are TGTGCCAGCAGCTTTGGCGCAGGCAATCAGCCCCAGCATTTT.

The rearrangement links TRBV18 to TRBJ1-5; weak D call: TRBD1 (5 bases). The CDR3 runs 14 residues. Trimming took off 0 bases at V and 2 bases at J, with 5 bases between the two ends. Germline lookup yields CDR1 KGHSH and CDR2 LQKENI. DNA for the CDR3: TGTGCCAGCTCACCACCAGGGGGCAATCAGCCCCAGCATTTT. This gives the protein CASSPPGGNQPQHF.

This rearrangement joins TRBV5-6 to TRBJ2-5, with TRBD2 as a possible D gene (5 bases). V gave up 2 bases and J gave up 3 bases, with 14 bases separating them. The CDR3 sequence is 15 residues long. Germline V CDR1 and CDR2: SGHDT, YYEEEE. The CDR3 is CASSFLKRVEETQYF. CDR3 nucleotide sequence: TGTGCCAGCAGCTTCCTAAAGAGGGTGGAAGAGACCCAGTACTTC.

The DNA of the CDR3 is TGTGCCAGCAGTTACTCGGGTAGCGATCACAATGAGCAGTTCTTC. Its protein is CASSYSGSDHNEQFF. The chain recombines TRBV6-5 with TRBJ2-1; weak D call: TRBD2 (5 bases). Germline CDR1 MNHEY, CDR2 SVGAGI. The CDR3 covers 15 residues. V was cut by 0 bases and J by 5 bases, with 11 bases left in between.

The rearrangement joins TRBV28 to TRBJ2-5, with D tentatively TRBD2 (6 bases). The CDR3 length is 16 residues. Trimming stripped 6 bases from V and 4 bases from J, with 21 bases between. Germline CDR1 is MDHEN and CDR2 is SYDVKM. The CDR3 region is CASSEAIADPGETQYF. The CDR3 DNA follows: TGTGCCAGCAGCGAGGCGATAGCGGACCCCGGAGAGACCCAGTACTTC.

The chain combines TRBV25-1 with TRBJ2-3; the match to TRBD1 covers 8 bases. V trimming: 6 bases; J trimming: 3 bases; junction bases outside the gene matches: 2. Germline V gene sequence: CDR1 MGHDK, CDR2 SYGVNS. The length of the CDR3 is 13 residues. In DNA form, the CDR3 reads TGTGCCAGCAGCGACAGGGGAACAGATACGCAGTATTTT. Its protein is CASSDRGTDTQYF. The complete variable domain, with remaining parts taken from reference TRBV25-1 and TRBJ2-3, reads EADIYQTPRYLVIGTGKKITLECSQTMGHDKMYWYQQDPGMELHLIHYSYGVNSTEKGDLSSESTVSRIRTEHFPLTLESARPSHTSQYLCASSDRGTDTQYFGPGTRLTVL.

The gene calls are TRBV19 and TRBJ2-5; D is possibly TRBD1 (5 bases). Trimming left V 2 bases short and J 5 bases short, with 9 bases between. The CDR3 loop spans 13 amino acids. Per germline, CDR1 LNHDA and CDR2 SQIVND (reference sequence). CDR3 sequence (DNA): TGTGCCAGTAGTATAAGGGGCCGGGAGACCCAGTACTTC. Residues: CASSIRGRETQYF.